This T cell receptor (beta chain) appears in the sequencing data of a study of shared clonotypes between healthy human individuals. Overall study context: Every donor yielded three CD4 naive, three CD4 memory, two CD8 naive and one CD8 memory plate.

Measured with immunoSEQ multiplex PCR; TCRdb has only the in-frame clones, and not every one. The sample carries around 690,000 clones, about 90% recorded once. All of the donors resided in Nashville, Tennessee, and each was a Caucasian adult. Germline CDR1 is SEHNR and CDR2 is FQNEAQ (reference sequence). CDR3 length: 17 residues. Trimming stripped 4 bases from V and 0 bases from J, with 16 bases between. V gene TRBV7-9 combines with J gene TRBJ1-3; D may be TRBD1 (5 bases). Sequencing input: memory CD8+ T cells from PBMCs. Subset of the sample: CD45RO+ cells pooled with CCR7-negative TemRA cells. The sequence derives from a man between 18 and 35 years old in good health. Some clones in this sample may be carry-over from other donors' samples. CDR3 in DNA: TGTGCCAGCAGCTCGACGGGACGGTACAGCTCTGGAAACACCATATATTTT. Translation gives CASSSTGRYSSGNTIYF.